These 19 T cell receptor beta chains share one sample of origin, sequenced in a study of blood T cell repertoires in COVID-19. Clones were read by immunoSEQ multiplex PCR, and TCRdb kept only the in-frame ones, dropping some. The sample has 380,000 or so clones; around 87% are singletons. The specimen sequenced was PBMCs or T cells enriched from blood (not recorded which). These receptors were collected from a young man who had recovered from COVID-19.

CDR3 region: CASSQPGQNYGYTF. As DNA, the CDR3 is TGCGCCAGCAGCCAACCCGGACAGAACTATGGCTACACCTTC. This sequence joins TRBV4-3 and TRBJ1-2; D possibly corresponds to TRBD1 (6 bases). The CDR3 runs to 14 residues. V was trimmed by 2 bases and J by 2 bases, leaving 9 bases between them. The V gene's germline CDR1 is LGHNA and CDR2 YSLEER.

The chain recombines TRBV13 with TRBJ2-5; TRBD2 aligns across 7 bases. The CDR3 has 14 residues. V dropped 2 bases and J dropped 2; count of bases not matched to a gene: 2. CDR1 is PRHDT and CDR2 is FYEKMQ in the germline V gene (reference sequence). CDR3 DNA sequence: TGTGCCAGCAGCTTACGGGAGGCTCAAGAGACCCAGTACTTC. Translation gives CASSLREAQETQYF.

The V and J genes are TRBV2 and TRBJ1-1; a possible D gene is TRBD1 (6 bases). V gave up 9 bases and J gave up 3 bases, with 20 bases separating them. Germline CDR1 reads SNHLY; CDR2 reads FYNNEI. This CDR3 contains 15 residues. The CDR3 nucleotides are TGTGCCAGGAAAGGGAGTACAGGGACCCACACTGAAGCTTTCTTT. Amino acids: CARKGSTGTHTEAFF.

This clone has only one observation. The chain recombines TRBV6-2 or TRBV6-3 with TRBJ1-1; D possibly corresponds to TRBD1 (5 bases). This CDR3 region has 14 residues. CDR1 MNHEY and CDR2 SVGEGT come from the germline V gene. Trimming took 4 bases from V and 2 from J, leaving 11 bases between them. The CDR3 DNA reads as TGTGCCAGCAGTTGGGGCCTAATAAACACTGAAGCTTTCTTT. Translated: CASSWGLINTEAFF.

J is TRBJ2-3 and V is TRBV5-1; TRBD1 aligns across 8 bases. The V gene's germline CDR1 is SGHRS and CDR2 YFSETQ. CDR3 length equals 14 residues. Unmatched junction bases numbered 2, after V lost 4 bases and J lost 1 base. CDR3 sequence reads: CASSVGQGTDTQYF. CDR3 nucleotide sequence: TGCGCCAGCAGCGTGGGACAGGGCACAGATACGCAGTATTTT.

This rearrangement joins TRBV5-8 to TRBJ2-3; possibly TRBD2 for D (5 bases). Germline V gene sequence: CDR1 SGHTS, CDR2 YDEGEE. The V end was cut by 6 bases, the J end by 2 bases, with 19 bases between. The CDR3 sequence is 16 residues long. CDR3 in DNA: TGTGCCAGCACCGACCTCGGCGGGTTTGCCACAGATACGCAGTATTTT. As protein: CASTDLGGFATDTQYF.

Comment on this clone: Other DNA sequences in this sample translate to the same CDR3. This chain joins TRBV13 and TRBJ1-3; 9 nucleotides match TRBD1. Germline values: CDR1 PRHDT, CDR2 FYEKMQ (reference sequence). The junction had 1 base not matched to a gene; V was cut back by 3 bases and J by 4 bases. The CDR3 runs 14 residues. CDR3 loop: CASSFGTGGNTIYF. Written as DNA, the CDR3 is TGTGCCAGCAGCTTCGGGACAGGGGGAAACACCATATATTTT.

V usage is TRBV5-4 and J usage is TRBJ2-3; a possible D gene is TRBD2 (5 bases). The CDR3 has 17 residues. V lost 3 bases, J lost 4 bases, and 21 bases lay in between. Germline-derived CDR1 and CDR2 are SGHNT and YYREEE (reference sequence). Written as DNA, the CDR3 is TGTGCCAGCAGCTCGGGATTCGGCAGGTCATCCCCAGATACGCAGTATTTT. Protein sequence: CASSSGFGRSSPDTQYF.

A single count supports this clone. The chain has TRBV10-3 and TRBJ2-2, with a tentative D call TRBD2 (6 bases). Trimming left V 5 bases short and J 0 bases short, with 7 bases between. The CDR3 length is 14 residues. Germline V gene lookup returns CDR1 ENHRY and CDR2 SYGVKD. The CDR3 spells CAISPGANTGELFF. The DNA for the CDR3 is TGTGCCATCAGTCCGGGGGCGAACACCGGGGAGCTGTTTTTT.

Comments on this clone: The junction does not match germline at one end; this may be a read error. CDR3 coding DNA: TGTGCCAGCAGCTTTGGACAGCAGGGGATAACTTTT. Amino acids: CASSFGQQGITF. J is TRBJ1-4 and V is TRBV11-2, with a tentative D call TRBD1 (6 bases). Germline values: CDR1 SGHAT, CDR2 FQNNGV. The CDR3 spans 12 residues.

This chain uses TRBV28 with TRBJ1-6; 7 bases line up with TRBD1. The CDR3 length is 16 residues. Germline V lookup: CDR1 MDHEN, CDR2 SYDVKM. Trimming removed 3 bases from V and 8 bases from J; junction bases left unmatched: 10. As DNA, the CDR3 is TGTGCCAGCAGTTTGGGACAGCCAGGGGGAGATTCACCCCTCCACTTT. Residues: CASSLGQPGGDSPLHF.

The CDR3 protein is CASSLGGHPPDTEAFF. Here the CDR3 DNA reads TGTGCCAGCAGCTTGGGTGGTCACCCGCCAGACACTGAAGCTTTCTTT. The chain uses TRBV5-4 and TRBJ1-1, with D unclear. The germline V gene has CDR1 SGHNT and CDR2 YYREEE (reference sequence). V was cut by 0 bases and J by 3 bases, with 15 bases left in between. The CDR3 runs 16 residues.

The chain is built from TRBV9 and TRBJ1-1; maybe TRBD1 (6 bases). V lost 0 bases and J 5 bases, leaving 14 bases between the germline ends. This CDR3 spans 15 amino acids. CDR1 SGDLS and CDR2 YYNGEE come from the germline V gene. In DNA form, the CDR3 reads TGTGCCAGCAGCGTAGGCTTCAGGGGTAAAACTGAAGCTTTCTTT. This translates into CASSVGFRGKTEAFF.

V is TRBV4-3 and J is TRBJ2-3; 8 bases fit TRBD1. The V gene end was trimmed by 0 bases and the J gene end by 5 bases; junction bases not matched to a gene: 7. Germline V gene data show CDR1 as LGHNA and CDR2 as YSLEER. The CDR3 is made up of 16 amino acids. CDR3 coding DNA: TGCGCCAGCAGCCAAGATCGAGCAGGGGGCAGAGATACGCAGTATTTT. Residues: CASSQDRAGGRDTQYF.

The chain employs TRBV6-4 and TRBJ1-2; D ambiguous. CDR3 length: 13 amino acids. Trimming cost V 0 bases and J 8 bases, with 10 bases left between them. The V gene's germline CDR1 is MRHNA and CDR2 SNTAGT. CDR3: CASSDSTQGGYTF. The CDR3, as DNA: TGTGCCAGCAGTGACTCGACACAAGGCGGCTACACCTTC.

The chain recombines TRBV5-4 with TRBJ1-1; no reliable D call. Germline V gene data show CDR1 as SGHNT and CDR2 as YYREEE (reference sequence). The CDR3 loop spans 13 amino acids. V lost 4 bases and J 3 bases, leaving 10 bases between the germline ends. Here the CDR3 DNA reads TGTGCCAGCAGCGCTATCCTGGACACTGAAGCTTTCTTT. This translates into CASSAILDTEAFF.

V gene TRBV15 combines with J gene TRBJ2-5, with a tentative D call TRBD2 (6 bases). There are 16 residues in the CDR3. Trimming shortened V by 0 bases and J by 5 bases, and 16 bases separated the two germline ends. The germline V gene has CDR1 LNHNV and CDR2 YYDKDF (reference sequence). The CDR3 sequence is CATSRDTGVWGETQYF. CDR3 nucleotides: TGTGCCACCAGCAGAGATACGGGGGTCTGGGGGGAGACCCAGTACTTC.

This clone appeared a single time. The chain uses TRBV30 and TRBJ2-1; tentative D call: TRBD2 (6 bases). The CDR3 is 13 amino acids. Germline V lookup: CDR1 GTSNPN, CDR2 SVGIG (reference sequence). V lost 8 bases and J 5 bases, leaving 16 bases between the germline ends. The CDR3 sequence: CAGGRIPNNEQFF. CDR3 nucleotide sequence: TGTGCCGGTGGGAGGATCCCTAACAATGAGCAGTTCTTC.

The J gene is TRBJ2-5, the V gene TRBV2; D remains unclear. Per germline, CDR1 SNHLY and CDR2 FYNNEI. This CDR3 spans 16 amino acids. V lost 3 bases and J 4 bases, leaving 18 bases between the germline ends. In nucleotides, the CDR3 is TGTGCCAGCAGTGAGCCGACTGGCGTCCCTGGAGAGACCCAGTACTTC. Encoded protein: CASSEPTGVPGETQYF. The whole variable domain, remainder taken from reference TRBV2 and TRBJ2-5, is EPEVTQTPSHQVTQMGQEVILRCVPISNHLYFYWYRQILGQKVEFLVSFYNNEISEKSEIFDDQFSVERPDGSNFTLKIRSTKLEDSAMYFCASSEPTGVPGETQYFGPGTRLLVL.